These T cell receptor beta chains were read from a single sample in a study of blood T cell repertoires in COVID-19. The data were produced by immunoSEQ multiplex PCR, yet TCRdb's version contains in-frame clones alone and is incomplete. The repertoire holds approximately 250,000 clones, 80% to 90% seen once, with under 5% in the top ten. The sequenced material came from PBMCs or T cells enriched from blood (not recorded which). The source of these receptors is a woman aged 25 to 39 who had recovered from COVID-19. CDR3s include the opening cysteine and the closing phenylalanine or tryptophan. The order of the fields is J gene, D gene, clone size, V gene, CDR3 DNA, CDR3 protein. A D gene is named only where the DNA matches it firmly. Clone size is stated in some rows and not others, as once, few, many or a class when expanded.

TRBJ2-1 TRBD2 . TRBV20-1 TGCAGTGCTAGTACGCGGTTTAGGGCTAGCGGATACAATGAGCAGTTCTTC CSASTRFRASGYNEQFF
TRBJ1-5 . . TRBV28 TGTGCCAGCAGTTTATTGGAGGGAAGGCAGCCCCAGCATTTT CASSLLEGRQPQHF
TRBJ2-2 TRBD2 few TRBV7-2 TGTGCCAGCAGCCAGATAGCGGGAGAGTCCGGGGAGCTGTTTTTT CASSQIAGESGELFF
TRBJ2-1 . once TRBV19 TGTGCCAGTCAACAGGCAAGCTCCTACAATGAGCAGTTCTTC CASQQASSYNEQFF
TRBJ2-3 TRBD2 . TRBV18 TGTGCCAGCTCTCCCGGACTAGCGGGAGTCAACACAGATACGCAGTATTTT CASSPGLAGVNTDTQYF
TRBJ2-1 TRBD2 . TRBV7-9 TGTGCCAGCAGTTTCCGACTAGCGGGTACCTACAATGAGCAGTTCTTC CASSFRLAGTYNEQFF
TRBJ2-7 TRBD1 . TRBV16 TGTGCCAGCAGCCAATTCAGGGGGTCATCCTACGAGCAGTACTTC CASSQFRGSSYEQYF
TRBJ1-6 . . TRBV27 TGTGCCAGCAGTTTGATTGGTGGGAGCTCCTATAATTCACCCCTCCACTTT CASSLIGGSSYNSPLHF
TRBJ2-7 TRBD2 . TRBV25-1 TGTGCCAGCAGTGTGGGCGGGAGACCCCACGAGCAGTACTTC CASSVGGRPHEQYF
TRBJ2-4 . . TRBV4-3 TGCGCCAGCAGCCAAGAAGCTGGGAGTTCCATTCAGTACTTC CASSQEAGSSIQYF
TRBJ1-2 TRBD1 . TRBV19 TGTGCCAGTAGTATTATAGGGGGCATTGGCTACACCTTC CASSIIGGIGYTF
TRBJ2-1 . . TRBV27 TGTGCCAGCAGCTTATTAGGGGATGAGCAGTTCTTC CASSLLGDEQFF
TRBJ1-2 TRBD1 once TRBV4-3 TGCGCCAGCAGCCAAGATGGGACAGGGATTAACTATGGCTACACCTTC CASSQDGTGINYGYTF
TRBJ2-2 . once TRBV28 TGTGCCAGCAGTATACAAAACACCGGGGAGCTGTTTTTT CASSIQNTGELFF
TRBJ2-7 . . TRBV5-1 TGCGCCAGCAGCTTCAGAGAGAGGAATTACGAGCAGTACTTC CASSFRERNYEQYF
TRBJ1-2 . few TRBV28 TGTGCCAGCAGTTTGGGAGGGGTGAGTGGCTACACCTTC CASSLGGVSGYTF
TRBJ2-7 . few TRBV9 TGTGCCAGCAGCCCACACCCGTCGACCTACGAGCAGTACTTC CASSPHPSTYEQYF
TRBJ2-2 TRBD2 . TRBV15 TGTGCCACCAGCAGATACGGGACTAGCGCCTTCAACACCGGGGAGCTGTTTTTT CATSRYGTSAFNTGELFF
TRBJ2-1 TRBD2 . TRBV7-2 TGTGCCAGCAGCTTAGGCGGGAGATCCTACAATGAGCAGTTCTTC CASSLGGRSYNEQFF
TRBJ1-5 . . TRBV21-1 TGTGCCAGCAGCAGACAGGGGTTTAGCAATCAGCCCCAGCATTTT CASSRQGFSNQPQHF
TRBJ1-1 . . TRBV6-6 TGTGCCAGCAGTTACCGGACAGCCAACACTGAAGCTTTCTTT CASSYRTANTEAFF
TRBJ2-3 TRBD2 . TRBV29-1 TGCAGCGTTAGCGGGAGGGTCGGAGATACGCAGTATTTT CSVSGRVGDTQYF
TRBJ2-7 TRBD1 . TRBV19 TGTGCCAGTAGGACAGGGGGCGGCGAGCAGTACTTC CASRTGGGEQYF
TRBJ2-4 TRBD1 . TRBV28 TGTGCCAGCAGCTTGATGACAGGGGCCAAAAACATTCAGTACTTC CASSLMTGAKNIQYF
TRBJ2-1 TRBD2 few TRBV7-9 TGTGCCAGCAGCAACCCCCTAGCGGGTTGGGGCAATGAGCAGTTCTTC CASSNPLAGWGNEQFF
TRBJ1-1 . . TRBV10-2 TGCGCCAGCACCCCGGGGAGGGGGTCGGCTGAAGCTTTCTTT CASTPGRGSAEAFF
TRBJ2-1 TRBD1 few TRBV18 TGTGCCAGCTCACCGCCGGGACAGGGGGCGAGGTTAATAAACAATGAGCAGTTCTTC CASSPPGQGARLINNEQFF
TRBJ2-5 . . TRBV2 TGTGCCAGCAGTGCGGGGGGCATGGGGCAAGAGACCCAGTACTTC CASSAGGMGQETQYF
TRBJ2-5 . few TRBV28 TGTGCCAGCAGTTACTCTAGATCCTCAGAGACCCAGTACTTC CASSYSRSSETQYF
TRBJ1-5 TRBD1 . TRBV6-1 TGTGCCAGCAGTTTACAGGGGGACGTCCAGCCCCAGCATTTT CASSLQGDVQPQHF
TRBJ2-3 TRBD2 . TRBV5-6 TGTGCCAGCAGCGCGCTTTCTGGGGGGAGGGCGAATTTT CASSALSGGRANF
TRBJ1-6 TRBD1 once TRBV5-1 TGCGCCAGCAGCCCGGACAGGGGAGGGTCACCCCTCCACTTT CASSPDRGGSPLHF
TRBJ2-2 . . TRBV29-1 TGCAGCGTCAAGACCCCGGGACATAACACCGGGGAGCTGTTTTTT CSVKTPGHNTGELFF
TRBJ2-6 TRBD2 . TRBV4-2 TGTGCCAGCAGCCAAGAAACTAGCGGGAGTAGCCCGTCGACTTTC CASSQETSGSSPSTF
TRBJ1-4 TRBD1 . TRBV2 TGTGCCAGCAGAAATGAGGGGGCGCCTAATGAAAAACTGTTTTTT CASRNEGAPNEKLFF
TRBJ2-1 TRBD2 . TRBV18 TGTGCCAGCTCACGGACTAGCGGGACCTACAATGAGCAGTTCTTC CASSRTSGTYNEQFF